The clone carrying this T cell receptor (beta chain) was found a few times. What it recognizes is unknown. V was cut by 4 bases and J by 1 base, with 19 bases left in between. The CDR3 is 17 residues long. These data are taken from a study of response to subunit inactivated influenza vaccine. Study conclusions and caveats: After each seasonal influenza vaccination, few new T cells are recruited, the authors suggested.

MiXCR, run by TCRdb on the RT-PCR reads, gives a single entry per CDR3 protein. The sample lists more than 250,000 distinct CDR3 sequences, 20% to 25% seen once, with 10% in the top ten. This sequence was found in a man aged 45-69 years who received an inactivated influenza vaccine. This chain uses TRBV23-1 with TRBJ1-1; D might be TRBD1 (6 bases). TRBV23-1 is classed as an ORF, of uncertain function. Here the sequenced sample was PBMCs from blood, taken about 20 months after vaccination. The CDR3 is CASSPSPGTPPNTEAFF. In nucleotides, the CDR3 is TGCGCCAGCAGTCCCTCCCCCGGGACACCACCGAACACTGAAGCTTTCTTT.